This T cell receptor (beta chain) is from a study of cytotoxic CD8 clonotypes in ibrutinib-treated CLL. Study in general: Among the samples, the mean was approximately 250,000 productive templates and approximately 94,000 productive rearrangements.

Data came from immunoSEQ multiplex PCR; TCRdb stores just in-frame clones and leaves some out. The sample contains around 200,000 clones, more than 65% of which appear only once. The receptor comes from a human donor with chronic lymphocytic leukemia. Sequencing was performed on PBMCs, taken after 12 months of ibrutinib treatment.

The DNA for the CDR3 is TGTGCCAGCTCACCTGAGACCGTCTGGGTGACTGAAGCTTTCTTT. Translated: CASSPETVWVTEAFF. J is TRBJ1-1 and V is TRBV18; D remains unclear. The CDR3 runs to 15 residues. Trimming removed 3 bases from V and 5 bases from J, with 16 bases in between. Germline loops: CDR1 KGHSH, CDR2 LQKENI.